The 4 T cell receptor beta chains reported below all come from one sample, sequenced in a study of OX40 agonist ivuxolimab in advanced cancers. Profiling relied on immunoSEQ multiplex PCR, and the TCRdb table lists in-frame clones only, not all of them. In the table there are about 100,000 clones, approximately 90% of which are singletons. The sequencing used CD4+ or CD8+ T cells sorted from blood, collected in a trial of the OX40 agonist ivuxolimab. These receptors originate from an adult with an advanced solid tumor such as melanoma, head and neck, liver or kidney cancer.

V usage is TRBV6-6 and J usage is TRBJ2-7, with 11 bases that match TRBD2. There are 15 residues in the CDR3. Germline V gene data show CDR1 as MNHNY and CDR2 as SVGAGI (reference sequence). With V trimmed by 5 bases and J by 4 bases, 7 bases remained unmatched. DNA of the CDR3: TGTGCCAGCAGTAAAAAACGGACTAGCGGGTACGAGCAGTACTTC. Translation: CASSKKRTSGYEQYF.

The chain has TRBV11-1 and TRBJ2-5; D unclear. V dropped 5 bases and J dropped 2 bases, with 18 bases sitting between them. The CDR3 is made up of 16 amino acids. Germline V gene data show CDR1 as SGHAT and CDR2 as FQDESV (reference sequence). DNA for the CDR3: TGTGCCAGCAGCCCCACTATTCGCGGCCCTCAAGAGACCCAGTACTTC. It encodes CASSPTIRGPQETQYF.

CDR3 region: CASRTGGIQWRETQYF. CDR3 coding DNA: TGCGCCAGCAGAACTGGGGGGATTCAATGGCGGGAGACCCAGTACTTC. This chain uses TRBV5-1 with TRBJ2-5, with D possibly matching TRBD2 (6 bases). The CDR3 loop spans 16 amino acids. The V gene's germline CDR1 is SGHRS and CDR2 YFSETQ. V was cut by 5 bases and J by 5 bases, with 22 bases left in between.

This clone appeared a single time. The chain is built from TRBV30 and TRBJ2-3; tentatively, D is TRBD2 (6 bases). The length of the CDR3 is 16 residues. V was clipped by 4 bases and J by 0 bases, with 17 bases between them. The germline V gene encodes CDR1 GTSNPN and CDR2 SVGIG (reference sequence). DNA of the CDR3: TGTGCCTGGATTAGGCGGGGATCTCTTAGCACAGATACGCAGTATTTT. It translates to CAWIRRGSLSTDTQYF.